The 31 T cell receptor beta chains below were found in one sample sequenced in a study of T cell responses to AZD1222 COVID-19 vaccine. TCRdb keeps only in-frame clones here, not all; method: immunoSEQ multiplex PCR. Here the sample spans around 170,000 clones, approximately 90% being singletons. The source was peripheral blood, collected on day 0 of AZD1222 vaccination. Source of these receptors: an adult in good health.

This clone was seen a single time. J is TRBJ1-4 and V is TRBV5-1; a weak D match, TRBD1 (5 bases). Germline CDR1 is SGHRS and CDR2 is YFSETQ. The V end lost 1 base, the J end lost 10 bases, and 20 bases lay between the germline ends. The CDR3 is 16 amino acids. CDR3 in amino acids: CASSLIPGLQGGKLFF. Written as DNA, the CDR3 is TGCGCCAGCAGCTTGATCCCCGGGCTCCAGGGAGGAAAACTGTTTTTT.

The chain recombines TRBV5-1 with TRBJ1-2; no definite D call. Germline CDR1 SGHRS, CDR2 YFSETQ. The CDR3 contains 13 residues. V dropped 0 bases and J dropped 0 bases, with 3 bases sitting between them. The CDR3 loop reads CASSLGPNYGYTF. CDR3 DNA: TGCGCCAGCAGCTTGGGCCCTAACTATGGCTACACCTTC.

In DNA, the CDR3 is TGTGCCAGCAGCCAAGATATGGCGGGCAGGGTGGGGGCTGAAGCTTTCTTT. Amino acid sequence: CASSQDMAGRVGAEAFF. V usage is TRBV14 and J usage is TRBJ1-1, with a possible D match to TRBD1 (5 bases). Germline-derived CDR1 and CDR2 are SGHDN and FVKESK. The CDR3 length is 17 residues. Trimming cost V 0 bases and J 6 bases, with 20 bases left between them.

The J gene is TRBJ2-4, the V gene TRBV7-2; D is uncertain. Trimming removed 3 bases from V and 0 bases from J, with 6 bases in between. Germline V CDR1 and CDR2: SGHTA, FQGNSA. The CDR3 length is 14 residues. The CDR3 loop is CASSFRIAKNIQYF. The CDR3 region has the DNA TGTGCCAGCAGCTTCAGAATAGCCAAAAACATTCAGTACTTC. Complete variable domain (other parts from reference TRBV7-2 and TRBJ2-4): GAGVSQSPSNKVTEKGKDVELRCDPISGHTALYWYRQSLGQGLEFLIYFQGNSAPDKSGLPSDRFSAERTGGSVSTLTIQRTQQEDSAVYLCASSFRIAKNIQYFGAGTRLSVL.

The gene calls are TRBV4-2 and TRBJ2-3, with D perhaps being TRBD1 or TRBD2 (5 bases each). The CDR3 totals 17 residues. The V end was cut by 4 bases, the J end by 0 bases, with 17 bases between. CDR1 is LGHNA, CDR2 YNFKEQ, per germline. DNA for the CDR3: TGTGCCAGCAGCCCGATCGGAGTGGGGGTTAGCACAGATACGCAGTATTTT. The encoded protein is CASSPIGVGVSTDTQYF.

The chain carries TRBV6-5 and TRBJ1-5; 8 bases line up with TRBD1. Germline CDR1 and CDR2: MNHEY and SVGAGI. V lost 8 bases and J lost 7; bases outside the gene matches: 4. The CDR3 totals 12 residues. This CDR3 reads CASGDRPQPQHF. In DNA, the CDR3 is TGTGCCAGCGGGGACAGGCCCCAGCCCCAGCATTTT.

This chain joins TRBV27 and TRBJ1-6; 7 bases fit TRBD1. CDR3 length: 11 residues. Germline assignment: CDR1 MNHEY and CDR2 SMNVEV (reference sequence). The junction had 2 bases not matched to a gene; V was cut back by 6 bases and J by 12 bases. This CDR3 is CASSQGGPLHF. CDR3 coding DNA: TGTGCCAGCAGCCAGGGGGGACCCCTCCACTTT.

The J gene is TRBJ1-2, the V gene TRBV3-1 (or the pseudogene TRBV3-2); tentative D call: TRBD1 (6 bases). V was shortened by 4 bases and J by 2 bases, with 14 bases between the two germline ends. The CDR3 spans 15 residues. CDR1 is LGHDT, CDR2 YNNKEL, per germline (reference sequence). The DNA for the CDR3 is TGTGCCAGCAGCCTCCAGGGGCAGGAGAACTATGGCTACACCTTC. The encoded protein is CASSLQGQENYGYTF.

This clone was recorded only once. The chain has TRBV12-5 and TRBJ2-7, with D possibly called TRBD1 or TRBD2 (5 bases each). V lost 3 bases and J lost 0, with 27 bases in between. There are 20 residues in the CDR3. Germline V gene sequence: CDR1 LGHNT, CDR2 FRNRAP. The CDR3 spells CASGLSRDPAETADSYEQYF. CDR3 nucleotide sequence: TGTGCTAGTGGTTTAAGCCGAGACCCGGCAGAGACAGCGGACTCCTACGAGCAGTACTTC.

A few counts support this clone. This chain joins TRBV10-2 and TRBJ2-3; 8 bases match TRBD1. The CDR3 totals 19 residues. The J segment lost 0 bases and the V segment lost 0 bases, leaving 11 bases of the junction unmatched. Germline CDR1 is WSHSY and CDR2 is SAAADI. Written as DNA, the CDR3 is TGCGCCAGCAGTGAGTCTCAGGGGGCGACCACTTCTAGCACAGATACGCAGTATTTT. Protein sequence: CASSESQGATTSSTDTQYF.

This sequence joins TRBV28 and TRBJ2-7; 9 nucleotides agree with TRBD2. The V segment lost 3 bases and the J segment 6 bases; nucleotides outside the gene matches: 12. Germline CDR1 MDHEN, CDR2 SYDVKM. This CDR3 has 16 amino acids. DNA for the CDR3: TGTGCCAGCAGTTTTCCTAGCGGGATGTCACTGCGCGAGCAGTACTTC. This codes for CASSFPSGMSLREQYF.

CDR3 amino acids: CASSLASGGSGNTIYF. The CDR3 DNA reads TGCGCCAGCAGCTTGGCCTCAGGGGGCTCTGGAAACACCATATATTTT. The gene calls are TRBV5-1 and TRBJ1-3, with TRBD1 matching over 7 bases. Per the germline V gene, CDR1 is SGHRS and CDR2 is YFSETQ. J lost 0 bases, V lost 0 bases, and 3 bases had no gene match. The CDR3 spans 16 residues.

V gene TRBV27 combines with J gene TRBJ2-7, with TRBD2 matching 10 bases. V shed 4 bases, J shed 4 bases, and the junction held 7 bases outside the gene matches. Germline assignment: CDR1 MNHEY and CDR2 SMNVEV (reference sequence). The CDR3 is 15 residues long. The CDR3, as DNA: TGTGCCAGCAGTTCATCACTAGCGGGGATTTACGAGCAGTACTTC. This sequence encodes CASSSSLAGIYEQYF.

CDR3 DNA sequence: TGTGCCAGCAGCTTAGGAGCGGGGGTAAGGGAGGCTTTCTTT. Protein: CASSLGAGVREAFF. The V call is TRBV13, the J call TRBJ1-1; D might be TRBD1 (5 bases). The CDR3 is 14 amino acids. V was trimmed by 0 bases and J by 11 bases, leaving 16 bases between them. Germline V gene lookup returns CDR1 PRHDT and CDR2 FYEKMQ (reference sequence).

The rearrangement links TRBV29-1 to TRBJ2-7; D might be TRBD2 (5 bases). V dropped 4 bases and J dropped 4 bases, with 14 bases sitting between them. CDR3 length: 13 residues. Germline V gene lookup returns CDR1 SQVTM and CDR2 ANQGSEA. In DNA form, the CDR3 reads TGCAGCGTTGTGGAGGAGGTGTCGTACGAGCAGTACTTC. This encodes CSVVEEVSYEQYF.

The rearrangement links TRBV9 to TRBJ1-4; D unresolved. Germline CDR1 SGDLS, CDR2 YYNGEE. The CDR3 sequence is 15 residues long. Trimming stripped 4 bases from V and 5 bases from J, with 15 bases between. CDR3 sequence (DNA): TGTGCCAGCAGCCCATGGACCCTCCCAAATGAAAAACTGTTTTTT. It translates to CASSPWTLPNEKLFF.

The chain carries TRBV7-2 and TRBJ2-3, with 9 bases lining up with TRBD2. Germline-derived CDR1 and CDR2 are SGHTA and FQGNSA. The CDR3 runs to 17 residues. The V gene end was trimmed by 2 bases and the J gene end by 6 bases; junction bases not matched to a gene: 12. This CDR3 reads CASSLTGSGGSWDTQYF. CDR3 sequence (DNA): TGTGCCAGCAGCTTAACGGGTAGCGGGGGATCCTGGGATACGCAGTATTTT.

This clone was seen a few times. The CDR3 is CASSPPVLAAQETQYF. In nucleotides, the CDR3 is TGCGCCAGCAGCCCACCGGTGTTAGCCGCCCAAGAGACCCAGTACTTC. This chain joins TRBV4-1 and TRBJ2-5; no clear D. Germline values: CDR1 MGHRA, CDR2 YSYEKL. This CDR3 is built from 16 residues. The V end was cut by 4 bases, the J end by 1 base, with 16 bases between.

J is TRBJ1-2 and V is TRBV10-2; D is ambiguous. This CDR3 has 14 residues. From germline, CDR1 is WSHSY and CDR2 SAAADI. Trimming took 0 bases from V and 0 from J, leaving 5 bases between them. For the CDR3, the DNA is TGCGCCAGCAGTGAGTCCAAAGCTAACTATGGCTACACCTTC. It translates to CASSESKANYGYTF.

The genes are TRBV27 and TRBJ1-1; maybe TRBD1 (5 bases). Per the germline V gene, CDR1 is MNHEY and CDR2 is SMNVEV (reference sequence). V was trimmed by 4 bases and J by 5 bases, leaving 14 bases between them. This CDR3 spans 14 amino acids. In DNA, the CDR3 is TGTGCCAGCAGTTGGGGGGGAGTGGGGACTGAAGCTTTCTTT. It codes for CASSWGGVGTEAFF.

This chain joins TRBV2 and TRBJ2-7; 9 bases map to TRBD1. The germline V gene encodes CDR1 SNHLY and CDR2 FYNNEI. Trimming removed 4 bases from V and 6 bases from J; junction bases left unmatched: 13. This CDR3 has 16 residues. The CDR3 here is CASSGNLGTGMGEQYF. The CDR3 DNA follows: TGTGCCAGCAGTGGTAATTTGGGGACAGGGATGGGCGAGCAGTACTTC.

The chain joins TRBV27 to TRBJ1-6; D gene ambiguous. Trimming stripped 2 bases from V and 5 bases from J, with 7 bases between. The CDR3 is made up of 14 amino acids. The germline V gene encodes CDR1 MNHEY and CDR2 SMNVEV (reference sequence). The CDR3 region has the DNA TGTGCCAGCAGTTTAAGGCAGGATAATTCACCCCTCCACTTT. It encodes CASSLRQDNSPLHF.

The chain links TRBV24-1 to TRBJ2-1; the D gene could be TRBD1 or TRBD2 (5 bases each). The CDR3 consists of 15 residues. Trimming removed 5 bases from V and 3 bases from J, with 13 bases in between. Germline CDR1 reads KGHDR; CDR2 reads SFDVKD. The CDR3 bases are TGTGCCACCAGTGGTGGAAGGGACCTCTACAATGAGCAGTTCTTC. It yields the protein CATSGGRDLYNEQFF.

In the case of this clone: At one of its ends the junction is not consistent with the germline gene, which may arise from a read error. This sequence joins TRBV12-3 or TRBV12-4 and TRBJ2-5; D could derive from TRBD1 or TRBD2 (5 bases each). The CDR3 runs to 12 residues. Here the CDR3 DNA reads TGTGCCAGCAGTTCCTACTTTGGGACCTGGAACTTC. Translated: CASSSYFGTWNF.

J is TRBJ2-7 and V is TRBV5-6; 9 bases are a match to TRBD2. Germline CDR1 reads SGHDT; CDR2 reads YYEEEE. The CDR3 sequence is 14 residues long. V shed 4 bases and J 5 bases; nucleotides not matched to a gene: 7. CDR3 amino acids: CASSLTSGRNEQYF. In DNA form, the CDR3 reads TGTGCCAGCAGCCTGACTAGCGGTAGGAACGAGCAGTACTTC.

The chain employs TRBV3-1 (or the pseudogene TRBV3-2) and TRBJ1-2, with D possibly TRBD1 on 6 matching bases. In germline, CDR1 is LGHDT, CDR2 YNNKEL (reference sequence). V shed 8 bases and J shed 4 bases, with 23 bases lying between them. CDR3 length equals 16 residues. CDR3 sequence reads: CASSKTGSGHLYGYTF. The CDR3 DNA reads as TGTGCCAGCTCAAAGACAGGTTCGGGGCACCTCTATGGCTACACCTTC.

The V gene is TRBV7-9, the J gene TRBJ2-5; D unclear. Per the germline V gene, CDR1 is SEHNR and CDR2 is FQNEAQ (reference sequence). V was shortened by 5 bases and J by 2 bases, with 9 bases between the two germline ends. The CDR3 is 13 residues long. CDR3 coding DNA: TGTGCCAGCAGCCTCCTACCTCAAGAGACCCAGTACTTC. Translated, it gives CASSLLPQETQYF.

The chain combines TRBV3-1 (or the pseudogene TRBV3-2) with TRBJ2-1; 12 bases are shared with TRBD2. J lost 7 bases, V lost 4 bases, and 8 bases had no gene match. In germline, CDR1 is LGHDT, CDR2 YNNKEL (reference sequence). The CDR3 runs 16 residues. The CDR3 region is CASSLGGLAGLNEQFF. The CDR3 DNA reads TGTGCCAGCAGCCTCGGGGGACTAGCGGGTTTAAATGAGCAGTTCTTC.

This chain connects TRBV3-1 (or the pseudogene TRBV3-2) to TRBJ2-5; TRBD2 agrees at 8 bases. Per germline, CDR1 LGHDT and CDR2 YNNKEL (reference sequence). V gave up 6 bases and J gave up 3 bases; unmatched junction bases: 6. This CDR3 comprises 14 residues. CDR3 DNA: TGTGCCAGCAGACCCGTGGGACTAGAAGAGACCCAGTACTTC. It translates to CASRPVGLEETQYF.

This clone turned up a few times. The chain has TRBV19 and TRBJ1-5; tentative D call: TRBD1 (5 bases). With 6 bases removed from V and 3 bases from J, the gap between germline ends came to 12 bases. The germline V gene has CDR1 LNHDA and CDR2 SQIVND (reference sequence). This CDR3 is 14 amino acids long. For the CDR3, the DNA is TGTGCCAGTAGAAAGGGGAAGCCCAATCAGCCCCAGCATTTT. Translated: CASRKGKPNQPQHF.

The chain has TRBV27 and TRBJ1-5; D is possibly TRBD1 (6 bases). Trimming left V 2 bases short and J 7 bases short, with 15 bases between. This CDR3 comprises 15 residues. Germline assignment: CDR1 MNHEY and CDR2 SMNVEV (reference sequence). CDR3 sequence: CASSLGAGGVQPQHF. Here the CDR3 DNA reads TGTGCCAGCAGTTTAGGGGCGGGGGGCGTCCAGCCCCAGCATTTT.